This T cell receptor beta chain emerged from a study of CD8 T cells in Susac syndrome. The T cells that were sequenced for TCR beta were CD8+ and CD4+ cells from blood. Negative isolation was used for CD8+ and CD4+ T cells, and FACS enrichment was applied to TEMRA cells. To note about this clonotype: Its antigen is currently unknown.

It was with random hexamers that about 0.45 to 1 ug RNA was reverse transcribed. The method of amplification for TCR beta CDR3 was immunoSEQ multiplex PCR, covering 54 Vbeta and 13 Jbeta. TCRdb re-derived calls from the immunoSEQ multiplex PCR reads in MiXCR, one entry per CDR3 protein. The sample carries 400,000 to 550,000 distinct CDR3 sequences, approximately 85% recorded once. The CDR3 runs 15 residues. The germline V gene has CDR1 LNHNV and CDR2 YYDKDF (reference sequence). Trimming took 6 bases from V and 5 from J; bases not matched to a gene: 10. Study-level findings and limits: The TCR sequencing and HLA analysis in the study involved a relatively small number of individuals, as the study acknowledged.

V usage is TRBV15 and J usage is TRBJ1-5; TRBD1 matches 7 bases. Material: CD8+ T cells from PBMCs. This sequence was found in a human donor with multiple sclerosis. CDR3 coding DNA: TGTGCCACCAGTGTTGACAGGGATGGGGATCAGCCCCAGCATTTT. Its protein product is CATSVDRDGDQPQHF.